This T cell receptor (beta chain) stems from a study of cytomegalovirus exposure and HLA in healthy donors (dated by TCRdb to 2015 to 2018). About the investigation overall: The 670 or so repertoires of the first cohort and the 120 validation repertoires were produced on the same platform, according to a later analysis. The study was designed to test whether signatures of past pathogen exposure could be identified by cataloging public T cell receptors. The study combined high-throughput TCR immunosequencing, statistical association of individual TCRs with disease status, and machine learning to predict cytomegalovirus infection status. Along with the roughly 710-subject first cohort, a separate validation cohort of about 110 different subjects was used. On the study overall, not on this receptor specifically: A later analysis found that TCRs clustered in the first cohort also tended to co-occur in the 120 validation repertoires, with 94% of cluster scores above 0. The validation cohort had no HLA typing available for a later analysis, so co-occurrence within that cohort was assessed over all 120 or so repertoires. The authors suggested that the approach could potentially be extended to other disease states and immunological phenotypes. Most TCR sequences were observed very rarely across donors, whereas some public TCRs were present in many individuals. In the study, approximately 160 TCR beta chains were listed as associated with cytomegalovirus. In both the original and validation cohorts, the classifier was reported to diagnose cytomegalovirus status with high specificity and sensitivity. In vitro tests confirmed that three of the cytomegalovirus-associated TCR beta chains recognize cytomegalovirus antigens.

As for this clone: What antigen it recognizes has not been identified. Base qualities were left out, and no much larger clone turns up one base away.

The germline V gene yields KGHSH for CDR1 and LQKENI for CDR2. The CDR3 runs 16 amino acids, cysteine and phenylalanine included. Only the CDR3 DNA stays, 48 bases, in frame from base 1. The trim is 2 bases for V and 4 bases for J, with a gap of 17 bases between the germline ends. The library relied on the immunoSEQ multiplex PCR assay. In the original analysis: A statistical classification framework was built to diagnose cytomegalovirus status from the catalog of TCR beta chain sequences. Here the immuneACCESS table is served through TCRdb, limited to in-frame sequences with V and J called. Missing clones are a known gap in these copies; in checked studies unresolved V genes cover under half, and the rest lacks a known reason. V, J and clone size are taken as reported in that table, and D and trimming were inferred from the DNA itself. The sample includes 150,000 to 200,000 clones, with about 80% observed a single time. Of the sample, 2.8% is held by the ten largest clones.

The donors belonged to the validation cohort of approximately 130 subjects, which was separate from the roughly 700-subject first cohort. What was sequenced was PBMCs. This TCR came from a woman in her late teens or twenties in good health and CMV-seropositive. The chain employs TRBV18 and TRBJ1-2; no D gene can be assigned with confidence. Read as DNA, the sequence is TGTGCCAGCTCACCAACCTCTCTGTTGGGCAGCTATGGCTACACCTTC. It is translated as CASSPTSLLGSYGYTF.